The clone carrying this T cell receptor beta chain was detected only once. Its antigen is undetermined. Looked up from germline, CDR1 is MNHEY and CDR2 is SMNVEV (reference sequence). The V segment lost 5 bases and the J segment 3 bases; nucleotides outside the gene matches: 10. The CDR3 is 16 residues long. This record belongs to a study of cytomegalovirus exposure and HLA in healthy donors. Points from the study as a whole: Segments of the TCR beta V type were, in most cases, productive about 87% or about 30% of the time in an earlier analysis. Excluded: some indistinguishable V segments such as TRBV6-2 and TRBV6-3. Association with HLA alleles at 0.05 false discovery rate was found for roughly 17,000 TCR beta sequences in a later analysis.

Amplification used 60 Vbeta primers and 13 Jbeta primers. The repertoire was sequenced with immunoSEQ multiplex PCR; TCRdb's copy has only in-frame clones and lacks some. Seen here are a few hundred thousand clones, approximately 84% observed once, and the top ten hold 1.5% to 2%. The sequence derives from a woman aged 40 to 49 in good health and CMV-seropositive. This rearrangement joins TRBV27 to TRBJ2-1; the match to TRBD2 covers 7 bases. Sequencing input: PBMCs. The CDR3 nucleotides read TGTGCCAGCAGTCAACGGCGGGAGACGAGCTACAATGAGCAGTTCTTC. It codes for CASSQRRETSYNEQFF.